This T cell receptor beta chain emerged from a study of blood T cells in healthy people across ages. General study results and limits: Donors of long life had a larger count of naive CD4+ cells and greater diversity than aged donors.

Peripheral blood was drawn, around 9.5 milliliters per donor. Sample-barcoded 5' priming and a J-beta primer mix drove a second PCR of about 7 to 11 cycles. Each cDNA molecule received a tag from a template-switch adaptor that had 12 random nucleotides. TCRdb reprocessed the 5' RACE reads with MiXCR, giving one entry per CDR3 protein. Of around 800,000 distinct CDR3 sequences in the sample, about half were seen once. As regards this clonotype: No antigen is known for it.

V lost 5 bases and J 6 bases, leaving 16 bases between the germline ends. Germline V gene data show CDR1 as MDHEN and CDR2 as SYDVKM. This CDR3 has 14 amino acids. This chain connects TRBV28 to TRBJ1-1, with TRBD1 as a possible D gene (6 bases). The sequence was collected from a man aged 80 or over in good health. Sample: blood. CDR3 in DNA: TGTGCCAGCAGTGCCAGGACAGTCTCGGCTGAAGCTTTCTTT. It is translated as CASSARTVSAEAFF.